One and the same sample provided the 23 T cell receptor beta chains below, sequenced in a study of T cells in Graves' hyperthyroidism and ophthalmopathy (dated by TCRdb to between 2019 and 2020). Library prep was done by multiplex PCR. For sequencing, an Illumina HiSeq 2000 was employed. The TCR beta CDR3 regions were amplified from RNA transcripts. The first round of RT-PCR for the TCR CDR3 was performed with the HTBI primer set and the Qiagen OneStep RT-PCR kit. TCRdb ran its own pipeline on the public reads, namely fastp trimming at Q25 and MiXCR clone calling, and kept in-frame beta chains. Rows merge per CDR3 protein into single entries with the most common DNA and genes. In all, the sample holds 650,000 to 800,000 distinct CDR3 sequences, and approximately 42% of those were seen once. Of the sample, about 7.7% falls within the top ten clones. Sample: peripheral blood or thyroid tissue (not recorded which). These receptors all stem from an adult man with Graves' disease, either hyperthyroidism or ophthalmopathy (not recorded which).

Concerning this clonotype itself: Sequence at one end of the junction differs from germline and may be a read error. The J gene is TRBJ1-2, the V gene TRBV10-3, with TRBD1 identical over 9 bases. The CDR3 covers 16 residues. CDR1 and CDR2 from the germline V gene are ENHRY and SYGVKD. CDR3 region: CASSGTGGVSNYGYTF. The DNA for the CDR3 is TGTGCCAGCAGTGGCACAGGGGGCGTATCTAACTATGGCTACACCTTC.

This clonotype was found a few times. The genes are TRBV7-2 and TRBJ1-4, with unresolved D. Germline V gene data show CDR1 as SGHTA and CDR2 as FQGNSA. This CDR3 comprises 14 residues. Deletions cut 2 bases from V and 5 bases from J, with 9 bases between. CDR3 in DNA: TGTGCCAGCAGCTTACGCGAAGGAAATGAAAAACTGTTTTTT. Protein: CASSLREGNEKLFF.

The chain recombines TRBV7-2 with TRBJ2-7, with D possibly called TRBD1 or TRBD2 (5 bases each). This CDR3 is built from 14 residues. Germline CDR1 SGHTA, CDR2 FQGNSA. V shed 6 bases and J shed 3 bases, with 15 bases lying between them. The CDR3 nucleotides are TGTGCCAGCAGTTACCGAGGGGCCTTCTACGAGCAGTACTTC. Translating gives CASSYRGAFYEQYF.

This sequence joins TRBV7-8 and TRBJ2-7, with TRBD2 identical over 12 bases. The CDR3 has 18 amino acids. The V segment lost 5 bases and the J segment 4 bases; nucleotides outside the gene matches: 15. Germline V gene lookup returns CDR1 SGHVS and CDR2 FQNEAQ. For the CDR3, the DNA is TGTGCCAGCAGCAGCTTAGCACGTCTAGCGGGGGGGCCTTACGAGCAGTACTTC. The encoded protein is CASSSLARLAGGPYEQYF.

This clonotype showed up many times. The chain employs TRBV7-9 and TRBJ2-2, with TRBD1 as a possible D gene (5 bases). Trimming shortened V by 4 bases and J by 3 bases, and 9 bases separated the two germline ends. The CDR3 is made up of 14 amino acids. The germline V gene has CDR1 SEHNR and CDR2 FQNEAQ (reference sequence). As DNA, the CDR3 is TGTGCCAGCAGCTGGTCACAGGACACCGGGGAGCTGTTTTTT. Translating gives CASSWSQDTGELFF.

This clonotype was counted at least ten times. This sequence joins TRBV29-1 and TRBJ1-1, with 8 bases lining up with TRBD1. The V gene's germline CDR1 is SQVTM and CDR2 ANQGSEA. CDR3 size: 14 residues. V was clipped by 0 bases and J by 3 bases; unmatched bases: 3. CDR3 DNA sequence: TGCAGCGTTGAAGACGGGGGACAGGACACTGAAGCTTTCTTT. It codes for CSVEDGGQDTEAFF.

Regarding this clonotype: This may come from a read error, since a much larger clone is one base off. The CDR3 sequence: CASSSRGVPRSSGANVLTF. Written as DNA, the CDR3 is TGTGCCAGCAGCTCGAGGGGGGTTCCTCGCTCCTCTGGGGCCAACGTCCTGACTTTC. The V call is TRBV7-2, the J call TRBJ2-6; perhaps D is TRBD1 or TRBD2 (6 bases each). In germline, CDR1 is SGHTA, CDR2 FQGNSA. Trimming removed 4 bases at V and 0 bases at J, with 19 bases between. The CDR3 length is 19 residues. Supplemented by reference TRBV7-2 and TRBJ2-6, the full variable domain reads GAGVSQSPSNKVTEKGKDVELRCDPISGHTALYWYRQSLGQGLEFLIYFQGNSAPDKSGLPSDRFSAERTGGSVSTLTIQRTQQEDSAVYLCASSSRGVPRSSGANVLTFGAGSRLTVL.

The chain carries TRBV9 and TRBJ2-6; unclear D gene. The CDR3 contains 16 residues. In germline, CDR1 is SGDLS, CDR2 YYNGEE. Trimming left V 5 bases short and J 1 base short, with 13 bases between. The CDR3 bases are TGTGCCAGCAGTTACGCGAGATCGTCTGGGGCCAACGTCCTGACTTTC. This translates into CASSYARSSGANVLTF.

This clonotype occurred a few times. V gene TRBV12-3 or TRBV12-4 combines with J gene TRBJ1-3, with D unresolved. V shed 6 bases and J shed 0 bases, with 9 bases lying between them. CDR3 length equals 14 residues. The CDR3 loop reads CASSRTDSGNTIYF. Here the CDR3 DNA reads TGTGCCAGCAGCCGCACAGACTCTGGAAACACCATATATTTT.

In this sample, this clonotype turned up once. Given a much more abundant clone one base away, this may be a read error. As the CDR3 is not closed by the conserved phenylalanine or tryptophan, this likely results from a read error. This chain uses TRBV20-1 with TRBJ1-2, with a tentative D call TRBD1 (6 bases). Between the trimmed V and J ends, which lost 6 bases and 4 bases, there was a span of 15 bases. The CDR3 totals 13 residues. The germline V gene has CDR1 DFQATT and CDR2 SNEGSKA (reference sequence). CDR3 bases: TGCAGTGCAGTTACACAGGGAATCTATGGCTACACCCTC. Amino acids: CSAVTQGIYGYTL.

The chain carries TRBV20-1 and TRBJ2-5; D ambiguous. V was shortened by 5 bases and J by 3 bases, with 13 bases between the two germline ends. The germline V gene encodes CDR1 DFQATT and CDR2 SNEGSKA (reference sequence). CDR3 length: 13 amino acids. The CDR3 DNA sequence: TGCAGTGCTTCCAATCCATCGAAAGAGACCCAGTACTTC. Translating gives CSASNPSKETQYF.

The rearrangement links TRBV11-2 to TRBJ1-1; 7 bases line up with TRBD1. The CDR3 has 12 residues. Per germline, CDR1 SGHAT and CDR2 FQNNGV. J lost 5 bases, V lost 9 bases, and 6 bases had no gene match. For the CDR3, the DNA is TGTGCCAGTGACCTGACAGGGACTGAAGCTTTCTTT. This sequence encodes CASDLTGTEAFF.

The rearrangement uses TRBV29-1 and TRBJ1-2; 7 nucleotides align to TRBD1. V gave up 8 bases and J gave up 7 bases; unmatched junction bases: 4. Looked up from germline, CDR1 is SQVTM and CDR2 is ANQGSEA. The CDR3 consists of 10 residues. For the CDR3, the DNA is TGCAGCTCCGCAGGGGGTGGCTACACCTTC. Its protein product is CSSAGGGYTF.

The chain has TRBV30 and TRBJ1-3, with 7 bases identical to TRBD1. The CDR3 spans 13 residues. The junction had 2 bases not matched to a gene; V was cut back by 4 bases and J by 2 bases. CDR1 and CDR2 from the germline V gene are GTSNPN and SVGIG (reference sequence). The CDR3 sequence is CAWTTGAGNTIYF. The CDR3 bases are TGTGCCTGGACCACAGGGGCTGGAAACACCATATATTTT.

V is TRBV25-1 and J is TRBJ2-5; 13 bases map to TRBD2. V dropped 6 bases and J dropped 5; count of bases not matched to a gene: 9. CDR1 MGHDK and CDR2 SYGVNS come from the germline V gene. This CDR3 is built from 16 residues. The CDR3 coding sequence is TGTGCCAGCAGCACCCGGACTAGCGGGAGTTCGGAGACCCAGTACTTC. Translation gives CASSTRTSGSSETQYF.

In this sample, this clonotype turned up many times. The J gene is TRBJ2-6, the V gene TRBV5-1, with TRBD1 matching 8 bases. Germline V gene sequence: CDR1 SGHRS, CDR2 YFSETQ. The junction had 2 bases not matched to a gene; V was cut back by 3 bases and J by 3 bases. The length of the CDR3 is 15 residues. CDR3 nucleotide sequence: TGCGCCAGCAGCTGGACAGGGTATGGGGCCAACGTCCTGACTTTC. Translated, it gives CASSWTGYGANVLTF.

This clonotype was seen only once. The chain links TRBV5-5 to TRBJ1-6; 7 nucleotides align to TRBD1. In germline, CDR1 is SGHKS, CDR2 YYEKEE (reference sequence). The CDR3 covers 15 residues. The ends lost 3 bases at V and 9 bases at J; junction bases unmatched: 9. This CDR3 reads CASSSTGDDGSPLHF. In DNA, the CDR3 is TGTGCCAGCAGCTCCACAGGGGACGATGGTTCACCCCTCCACTTT.

This rearrangement joins TRBV11-2 to TRBJ2-7; 7 bases align to TRBD1. V shed 8 bases, J shed 5 bases, and the junction held 15 bases outside the gene matches. The CDR3 contains 15 residues. CDR1 is SGHAT, CDR2 FQNNGV, per germline. The CDR3 spells CASSPPGTAFNEQYF. CDR3 coding DNA: TGTGCCAGCTCACCACCCGGGACAGCCTTTAACGAGCAGTACTTC.

V and J are TRBV5-4 and TRBJ1-2; 8 bases map to TRBD1. The J segment lost 7 bases and the V segment lost 0 bases, leaving 2 bases of the junction unmatched. CDR3 size: 13 residues. Germline V lookup: CDR1 SGHNT, CDR2 YYREEE (reference sequence). Here the CDR3 reads CASSLAGGFGYTF. The CDR3 DNA follows: TGTGCCAGCAGCTTGGCAGGGGGCTTTGGCTACACCTTC. The full variable domain, its missing parts supplied by reference TRBV5-4 and TRBJ1-2, is ETGVTQSPTHLIKTRGQQVTLRCSSQSGHNTVSWYQQALGQGPQFIFQYYREEENGRGNFPPRFSGLQFPNYSSELNVNALELDDSALYLCASSLAGGFGYTFGSGTRLTVV.

A remark on this clonotype: Sequence at one end of the junction differs from germline and may be a read error. The V and J genes are TRBV20-1 and TRBJ2-7; possibly TRBD1 for D (5 bases). Germline values: CDR1 DFQATT, CDR2 SNEGSKA (reference sequence). The CDR3 is 14 residues long. CDR3 protein: CSAGDTTVRDEQYF. The CDR3 DNA sequence: TGCAGTGCTGGAGATACGACAGTACGAGACGAGCAGTACTTC.

V and J are TRBV7-6 and TRBJ1-1, with 8 bases aligning to TRBD1. The length of the CDR3 is 19 residues. Germline CDR1 is SGHVS and CDR2 is FNYEAQ. V lost 5 bases to trimming and J lost 0 bases; unmatched junction nucleotides: 17. In DNA form, the CDR3 reads TGTGCCAGCAGCCCCAGAGAAACCGGGACAGGCCAGCTGAACACTGAAGCTTTCTTT. It specifies CASSPRETGTGQLNTEAFF.

The chain joins TRBV5-1 to TRBJ1-1; D possibly corresponds to TRBD1 (5 bases). From germline, CDR1 is SGHRS and CDR2 YFSETQ. Trimming removed 0 bases from V and 10 bases from J, with 16 bases in between. This CDR3 spans 14 amino acids. This CDR3 reads CASSLAPGADRAFF. The DNA of the CDR3 is TGCGCCAGCAGCTTGGCCCCTGGGGCAGACCGAGCTTTCTTT.

The gene calls are TRBV6-6 and TRBJ2-7; TRBD1 matches at 9 bases. The CDR3 is 15 amino acids. Germline CDR1 reads MNHNY; CDR2 reads SVGAGI (reference sequence). Losses at the gene ends were 6 bases for V and 4 bases for J; bases not matched to a gene: 10. The CDR3 DNA reads as TGTGCCAGCAGACGACAGGGGGGAGTTCCGTACGAGCAGTACTTC. It is translated as CASRRQGGVPYEQYF.